Listed here is a single T cell receptor (beta chain). The sample originates from a study of shared clonotypes between healthy human individuals. Only in-frame clones appear in the TCRdb table, and some are missing; sequencing was by immunoSEQ multiplex PCR. The table includes around 690,000 clones, 90% detected once. This CDR3 spans 14 amino acids. V lost 3 bases and J lost 3, with 11 bases in between. Germline V gene sequence: CDR1 MNHEY, CDR2 SMNVEV (reference sequence). The chain is built from TRBV27 and TRBJ2-5, with D possibly being TRBD2 (6 bases). This clonotype was obtained from a man aged 18 to 29 in good health. Some clones in this sample may be carry-over from other donors' samples. Material: memory CD8+ T cells from PBMCs. Noted subset: CD45RO+ cells pooled with CCR7-negative TemRA cells. The CDR3 loop is CASSLVGGEETQYF. CDR3 sequence (DNA): TGTGCCAGCAGTTTGGTGGGAGGAGAAGAGACCCAGTACTTC.